The clone carrying this T cell receptor (beta chain) was observed a single time. The entry originates in a study of blood T cell repertoires in COVID-19. At the level of the study: The origin of the acute and convalescent COVID-19 samples was the United States, Italy and Spain. The cDNA or gDNA used as material had been derived from T cells, B-cell-depleted T cells, or PBMCs.

Authors' processing steps: Reference gene primer amplification gave nucleated cell count estimates. Only in-frame clones appear in the TCRdb table, and some are missing; sequencing was by immunoSEQ multiplex PCR. V and J calls and clone size are given by that table; D and trimming were obtained from the DNA. This sample carries about 530,000 clones, 85% to 90% of them seen once, and the ten largest clones take about 8.2%. The CDR3 sequence is 16 residues long. Germline V gene sequence: CDR1 LGHDT, CDR2 YNNKEL (reference sequence). The ends lost 5 bases at V and 0 bases at J; junction bases unmatched: 9.

This TCR came from a woman aged 50 to 65 with COVID-19, enrolled during active disease. Sequencing was carried out using peripheral blood. The V call is TRBV3-1 (or the pseudogene TRBV3-2), the J call TRBJ1-2; 7 positions match TRBD1. The CDR3 nucleotides read TGTGCCAGCAGCTATGGACAGGCATTATCTAACTATGGCTACACCTTC. It encodes CASSYGQALSNYGYTF.